The source of this T cell receptor (beta chain) is a study of T cell repertoires in cytomegalovirus infection. On the study more broadly: Signatures in public TCR beta sequences pointed to both CMV infection and matching HLA type.

The V gene end was trimmed by 6 bases and the J gene end by 0 bases; junction bases not matched to a gene: 4. Germline assignment: CDR1 MNHEY and CDR2 SVGEGT. This CDR3 spans 14 amino acids. Study-wide results and caveats: Individuals carrying CMV plus the relevant HLA were identified by cumulative frequency of public TCR beta families. HLA-C-restricted CMV-specific TCR beta clonotypes were dominant in the ex vivo response.

This clonotype was observed at least ten times. The antigen is undetermined. From the reads, TCRdb called clonotypes with MiXCR, one entry per CDR3 protein. The table includes fewer than 350,000 distinct CDR3 sequences, more than 8% detected once. The source is a human donor in good health (CMV status not recorded). Some clones in this sample may be carry-over from other donors' samples. The sequenced sample was PBMCs. The chain couples TRBV6-2 or TRBV6-3 to TRBJ1-1; 7 bases fit TRBD1. The CDR3 DNA reads as TGTGCCAGCAGAATAGGGGGCTTGAACACTGAAGCTTTCTTT. Translating gives CASRIGGLNTEAFF.